This T cell receptor (beta chain) is drawn from a study of vaccination and CD4 T cells after COVID-19. Study-level background: Convalescent patients had positive nasal swab PCR results for SARS-CoV-2. Disease was mild in about nine and severe in one. Each individual in the study obtained two doses of BNT162b2 or mRNA-1273 vaccine.

A word on this clonotype: What it binds is not known.

Treatment described: roughly 11-day PBMC culture with coronavirus spike peptide pools or control peptides (ViraFEST assay). ViraFEST grew antigen-specific T cells using peptide pools, then sequenced TCRs. Cultured CD4+ T cells had their DNA profiled by the Oncomine TCR Beta short-read assay. From cultured CD4+ T cells, genomic DNA was extracted. TCRdb used MiXCR to reprocess the PCR reads, holding one entry per CDR3 protein. The table lists about 11,000 distinct CDR3 sequences, approximately 57% of them singletons. The material sequenced was CD4+ T cells from blood, cultured in vitro. This TCR derives from a human donor who had recovered from COVID-19.

Here the CDR3 reads CASSLRDQYRGYTF. Written as DNA, the CDR3 is TGTGCCAGCAGTTTACGGGACCAATACAGAGGCTACACCTTC. The gene calls are TRBV28 and TRBJ1-2; D is possibly TRBD1 (5 bases). CDR3 size: 14 residues. The V end was cut by 2 bases, the J end by 8 bases, with 15 bases between. Germline V gene sequence: CDR1 MDHEN, CDR2 SYDVKM.